Following are 27 T cell receptor beta chains from one sample sequenced in a study of CD4 and CD8 cells across lung adenocarcinoma regions. TCRdb re-analysed the PCR reads in MiXCR, keeping a single row per CDR3 protein. The table includes tens of thousands of distinct CDR3 sequences, roughly 54% detected once. Sequencing input: CD8+ T cells from the center of a lung tumor. These receptors came from a female donor with lung adenocarcinoma. The CD4 and CD8 labels of this study may be unreliable.

The rearrangement links TRBV6-1 to TRBJ1-5, with TRBD1 matching 7 bases. CDR3 size: 15 residues. The J segment lost 1 base and the V segment lost 6 bases, leaving 6 bases of the junction unmatched. Germline CDR1 MNHNS, CDR2 SASEGT. The DNA of the CDR3 is TGTGCCAGCAGGGAGGGGGCGGGAAGCAATCAGCCCCAGCATTTT. This codes for CASREGAGSNQPQHF.

On this clonotype: This clone may be a read error of a much larger clone one base away. This chain uses TRBV27 with TRBJ2-5; D unclear. The end of the DNA fits TRBJ2-1 better, so the J call may be wrong. This CDR3 region has 11 residues. The germline CDR1 and CDR2 sequences are MNHEY and SMNVEV (reference sequence). In nucleotides, the CDR3 is TGTGCCAGCAATTTATTAAATGAGCAGTTCTTC. Translation gives CASNLLNEQFF.

In this sample, this clonotype turned up a few times. CDR3 coding DNA: TGCGCCAGCAGCCAAGGCGCTAGATCCGGGACCCAGTACTTC. It encodes CASSQGARSGTQYF. This sequence joins TRBV4-1 and TRBJ2-1, with D uncertain. The DNA end is more similar to TRBJ2-5, so the J call may be wrong. The germline CDR1 and CDR2 sequences are MGHRA and YSYEKL. The CDR3 length is 14 residues.

This chain uses TRBV27 with TRBJ2-2, with D unclear. The germline V and J ends were trimmed by 5 bases and 2 bases, with 9 bases remaining between them. Germline-derived CDR1 and CDR2 are MNHEY and SMNVEV (reference sequence). CDR3 length equals 14 residues. CDR3 DNA: TGTGCCAGCAGTATAGGAATTAACACCGGGGAGCTGTTTTTT. This sequence encodes CASSIGINTGELFF.

This clonotype has just a few counts. V usage is TRBV27 and J usage is TRBJ2-3; D gene unclear. Germline CDR1 reads MNHEY; CDR2 reads SMNVEV (reference sequence). The CDR3 runs to 14 residues. V was pared by 5 bases and J by 2 bases, with 11 bases between. In nucleotides, the CDR3 is TGTGCCAGCAGTCCAGGACGGTACACAGATACGCAGTATTTT. Translating it yields CASSPGRYTDTQYF.

This clonotype was detected only a few times. The CDR3 coding sequence is TGTGCCAGCAGCCAAGGGACTAGCGGGAGCTCCTACAATGAGCAGTTCTTC. The encoded protein is CASSQGTSGSSYNEQFF. V is TRBV4-2 and J is TRBJ2-1, with 13 positions matching TRBD2. This CDR3 has 17 amino acids. Germline CDR1 and CDR2: LGHNA and YNFKEQ. Trimming removed 1 base from V and 0 bases from J; junction bases left unmatched: 0.

This clonotype was observed at least ten times. The chain uses TRBV6-1 and TRBJ1-1, with a tentative D call TRBD1 (5 bases). Germline assignment: CDR1 MNHNS and CDR2 SASEGT. The CDR3 consists of 14 residues. The V end lost 6 bases, the J end lost 5 bases, and 16 bases lay between the germline ends. The CDR3 bases are TGTGCCAGCAGGGTGGGGGGAGTACGAACTGAAGCTTTCTTT. Protein sequence: CASRVGGVRTEAFF.

This clonotype is medium-sized. The rearrangement links TRBV10-1 to TRBJ2-5, with TRBD2 as a possible D gene (5 bases). This CDR3 is 13 amino acids long. Trimming stripped 0 bases from V and 11 bases from J, with 13 bases between. The germline CDR1 and CDR2 sequences are WNHNN and SYGVQD (reference sequence). For the CDR3, the DNA is TGCGCCAGCAGTGAGTCGGCGGGCTCAGAGCAGTACTTC. Protein sequence: CASSESAGSEQYF.

On this clonotype: The junction shows a germline mismatch at one end, possibly a read error. The rearrangement uses TRBV6-1 and TRBJ2-3, with TRBD2 matching 7 bases. The germline V gene has CDR1 MNHNS and CDR2 SASEGT. This CDR3 is 16 amino acids long. The CDR3 coding sequence is TGTGCCAGCAGTGAAGCCACGGGGGGAGCGAAAGATACGCAGTATTTC. Protein product: CASSEATGGAKDTQYF.

The chain is built from TRBV12-3 or TRBV12-4 and TRBJ2-5; 7 bases are a match to TRBD2. The DNA matches TRBJ2-3 better at its end, which makes the J call doubtful. The CDR3 sequence is 15 residues long. The CDR3 here is CASRPGTIRTETQYF. The CDR3 nucleotides are TGTGCCAGCAGGCCGGGGACTATTCGCACAGAGACCCAGTATTTT.

A note on this clonotype: An end of the junction does not agree with germline; a read error may underlie this. The chain links TRBV27 to TRBJ2-5; D is perhaps TRBD1 or TRBD2 (6 bases each). CDR3 length equals 15 residues. Germline values: CDR1 MNHEY, CDR2 SMNVEV (reference sequence). Here the CDR3 DNA reads TGTGCCGGGGGGCACGGGGGACGAGTCACAGAGACCCAGTATTTC. It codes for CAGGHGGRVTETQYF.

This clonotype was detected a few times. The junction does not match germline at one end; this may be a read error. The V gene is TRBV6-1, the J gene TRBJ2-3; no reliable D call. Germline V gene sequence: CDR1 MNHNS, CDR2 SASEGT. The CDR3 has 13 amino acids. The CDR3, as DNA: TGTGCCAACAGTAAAAAGATGAACAATGAGCAGTTCTTT. Translation: CANSKKMNNEQFF.

This clonotype was picked up a small number of times. It may be a read error: a sequence one base away is much more abundant. V is TRBV6-1 and J is TRBJ2-1, with 7 bases matching TRBD2. The J call could be wrong; TRBJ2-7 is a better fit for the DNA end. The CDR3 sequence is 10 residues long. Germline assignment: CDR1 MNHNS and CDR2 SASEGT. CDR3 sequence: CASGDYEQYF. The CDR3 DNA reads as TGTGCCAGCGGGGACTATGAGCAGTACTTC.

A word on this clonotype: Relative to the germline gene, one junction end is altered; a read error may explain this. The genes are TRBV6-1 and TRBJ2-1; 10 bases are shared with TRBD1. The V gene's germline CDR1 is MNHNS and CDR2 SASEGT. The length of the CDR3 is 15 residues. CDR3: CPSRITGQGNNEQFF. The CDR3 DNA reads as TGTCCCAGCAGAATCACGGGACAGGGGAACAATGAGCAGTTCTTC.

This clonotype was picked up a small number of times. The J gene is TRBJ2-2, the V gene TRBV7-3; D call uncertain. The CDR3 extends over 16 amino acids. The ends were cut back, 2 bases at V and 0 bases at J, with 10 bases in the middle. CDR1 is SGHTA, CDR2 FQGTGA, per germline. The CDR3 sequence is CASSLHGPANTGELFF. CDR3 sequence (DNA): TGTGCCAGCAGCTTACACGGTCCGGCGAACACCGGGGAGCTGTTTTTT.

The chain uses TRBV6-1 and TRBJ2-2; 7 bases line up with TRBD1. The J call may be mistaken, given a closer DNA end match to TRBJ2-3. This CDR3 contains 14 residues. From germline, CDR1 is MNHNS and CDR2 SASEGT. This CDR3 is CASKKESNTGEQYF. In nucleotides, the CDR3 is TGTGCCAGCAAAAAGGAATCGAACACAGGGGAGCAGTATTTT.

By sample fraction, this clonotype is medium-sized. The rearrangement uses TRBV6-1 and TRBJ2-3; either TRBD1 or TRBD2 may fit D (5 bases each). Germline CDR1 and CDR2: MNHNS and SASEGT. V was shortened by 2 bases and J by 9 bases, with 12 bases between the two germline ends. The CDR3 has 13 residues. The CDR3 loop is CASSELRGETQYF. CDR3 nucleotides: TGTGCCAGCAGTGAATTGAGGGGTGAGACGCAGTATTTT.

This clonotype occurred a few times. The chain is built from TRBV6-1 and TRBJ1-2, with a weak D call TRBD1 (6 bases). The CDR3 extends over 13 amino acids. Trimming removed 6 bases from V and 4 bases from J, with 12 bases in between. The germline V gene encodes CDR1 MNHNS and CDR2 SASEGT. CDR3 amino acids: CASRIQQGYGYTF. The CDR3 DNA follows: TGTGCCAGCAGAATTCAACAGGGCTATGGCTACACCTTC.

This clonotype was seen repeatedly, ten times or more. V and J are TRBV10-2 and TRBJ2-5; no firm D call. Germline values: CDR1 WSHSY, CDR2 SAAADI. The CDR3 spans 12 residues. The V end was cut by 10 bases, the J end by 2 bases, with 11 bases between. In nucleotides, the CDR3 is TGCGCCACCTCCTCTGTTCAAGAGACCCAGTACTTC. It is translated as CATSSVQETQYF.

The V gene is TRBV6-1, the J gene TRBJ2-1; tentative D call: TRBD2 (6 bases). TRBJ2-5 matches the DNA end more closely, so the J call is doubtful. CDR1 and CDR2 (germline): MNHNS, SASEGT. The CDR3 extends over 14 amino acids. CDR3 amino acids: CASSTDSGGETQYF. CDR3 DNA: TGTGCCAGCAGTACGGATAGCGGAGGAGAGACCCAGTACTTC.

CDR3 in amino acids: CASSQALGIYNSPLHF. The CDR3 DNA follows: TGCGCCAGCAGCCAAGCCCTCGGAATCTATAATTCACCCCTCCACTTT. This rearrangement joins TRBV4-1 to TRBJ1-6; no clear D gene. Germline V gene sequence: CDR1 MGHRA, CDR2 YSYEKL. The CDR3 is 16 residues long. V was cut by 1 base and J by 3 bases, with 10 bases left in between.

The chain carries TRBV10-2 and TRBJ2-5, with D possibly called TRBD1 or TRBD2 (5 bases each). V lost 6 bases and J lost 3, with 14 bases in between. CDR1 WSHSY and CDR2 SAAADI come from the germline V gene. This CDR3 comprises 14 residues. The CDR3: CASRKGTLKETQYF. CDR3 nucleotides: TGCGCCAGCAGAAAGGGGACCCTGAAAGAGACCCAGTACTTC.

V usage is TRBV5-1 and J usage is TRBJ2-4; 11 bases line up with TRBD2. The DNA end lines up better with TRBJ2-5; the J call may be wrong. This CDR3 is built from 15 residues. Germline CDR1 reads SGHRS; CDR2 reads YFSETQ. CDR3 protein: CASSPRTSGQETQYF. The CDR3 DNA reads TGCGCCAGCAGCCCGCGGACTAGCGGGCAAGAGACCCAGTACTTC.

On this clonotype itself: Sequence at one end of the junction differs from germline and may be a read error. This rearrangement joins TRBV6-1 to TRBJ2-5, with D possibly TRBD2 on 6 matching bases. Germline V CDR1 and CDR2: MNHNS, SASEGT. The CDR3 sequence is 13 residues long. The CDR3 region is CGSGRTGQETQYF. CDR3 nucleotide sequence: TGTGGCAGCGGGCGGACTGGCCAAGAGACGCAGTACTTT.

V and J are TRBV4-1 and TRBJ2-1, with 9 bases that match TRBD1. CDR1 MGHRA and CDR2 YSYEKL come from the germline V gene. The trim removed 1 base at V and 6 bases at J, leaving 7 bases unmatched. CDR3 size: 16 residues. CDR3 bases: TGCGCCAGCAGCCAAGTCAGATGGACAGGGGTCAATGAGCAGTTCTTC. Translating gives CASSQVRWTGVNEQFF.

This chain uses TRBV12-3 or TRBV12-4 with TRBJ2-1; the D gene is possibly TRBD1 (5 bases). TRBJ2-7 matches the DNA end more closely, so the J call is doubtful. The CDR3 contains 12 residues. The DNA of the CDR3 is TGTGCCAGCAGTTTAGCGGGGCATGAGCAGTACTTC. Its translation is CASSLAGHEQYF.

For this clonotype: One end of the junction varies from germline; a read error may be responsible. The rearrangement links TRBV6-1 to TRBJ2-2, with TRBD1 matching 8 bases. The CDR3 totals 15 residues. Germline loops: CDR1 MNHNS, CDR2 SASEGT. The CDR3 nucleotides read TGTGCCAGCAGGCGATGGACAGGGAACACAGATGAGCAGTTTTTT. Protein sequence: CASRRWTGNTDEQFF.